Below, 24 T cell receptor beta chains from the same sample are listed, as sequenced in a study of blood T cell repertoires in COVID-19 (dated by TCRdb to the early 2020s). The library was prepared using the immunoSEQ multiplex PCR assay. TCRdb took over this immuneACCESS table, retaining in-frame rearrangements with V and J assigned. Such tables are incomplete; in checked studies, under half of the missing clones stem from an unresolved V gene, and the remainder is unexplained. The sample table lists some 240,000 clones, approximately 84% of them with a count of one. The top ten clonotypes cover about 6.2% of the sample. Sequenced: PBMCs or T cells enriched from blood (not recorded which). All receptors come from a woman between 50 and 59 years old who had been exposed to COVID-19.

This sequence joins TRBV3-1 (or the pseudogene TRBV3-2) and TRBJ1-2; 7 nucleotides agree with TRBD1. This CDR3 contains 18 residues. Germline V gives CDR1 LGHDT, CDR2 YNNKEL (reference sequence). The ends lost 2 bases at V and 2 bases at J; junction bases unmatched: 14. Here the CDR3 DNA reads TGTGCCAGCAGCCAACTTTCCCTCGGCAGGGGGTGGAACTATGGCTACACCTTC. It encodes CASSQLSLGRGWNYGYTF.

V and J are TRBV14 and TRBJ2-5, with 7 bases that match TRBD2. V lost 4 bases and J lost 4; bases outside the gene matches: 12. The CDR3 covers 16 residues. Germline CDR1 SGHDN, CDR2 FVKESK. The CDR3: CASSPGLRGIRETQYF. The CDR3 DNA is TGTGCCAGCAGCCCTGGATTGCGGGGGATTAGAGAGACCCAGTACTTC.

About this clone itself: This may be a read error: a much more frequent sequence differs by one nucleotide. V usage is TRBV12-3 or TRBV12-4 and J usage is TRBJ1-1; 8 bases match TRBD1. This CDR3 is built from 12 residues. V lost 1 base, J lost 9 bases, and 1 base stayed unmatched. This CDR3 is CASSLGTGKAFF. The CDR3 nucleotides are TGTGCCAGCAGTTTAGGGACAGGGAAAGCTTTCTTT.

The chain has TRBV19 and TRBJ1-2, with TRBD1 identical over 9 bases. Germline V gene lookup returns CDR1 LNHDA and CDR2 SQIVND (reference sequence). V was clipped by 5 bases and J by 0 bases; unmatched bases: 4. The CDR3 consists of 15 residues. This chain's CDR3 is CASSGTGQANYGYTF. The CDR3 coding sequence is TGTGCCAGTAGTGGGACAGGGCAAGCTAACTATGGCTACACCTTC. The full variable domain, its missing parts supplied by reference TRBV19 and TRBJ1-2, is DGGITQSPKYLFRKEGQNVTLSCEQNLNHDAMYWYRQDPGQGLRLIYYSQIVNDFQKGDIAEGYSVSREKKESFPLTVTSAQKNPTAFYLCASSGTGQANYGYTFGSGTRLTVV.

The rearrangement uses TRBV4-2 and TRBJ1-1, with a weak D call TRBD1 (5 bases). There are 15 residues in the CDR3. V was cut by 8 bases and J by 1 base, with 17 bases left in between. Germline V lookup: CDR1 LGHNA, CDR2 YNFKEQ. The CDR3 nucleotides read TGTGCCAGCGTTCTCCACCAGGGTGCGAACACTGAAGCTTTCTTT. Its protein product is CASVLHQGANTEAFF.

V is TRBV10-1 and J is TRBJ2-3; D is possibly TRBD2 (6 bases). There are 14 residues in the CDR3. The germline gives CDR1 WNHNN, CDR2 SYGVQD (reference sequence). V gave up 6 bases and J gave up 5 bases, with 15 bases separating them. The CDR3 sequence: CASSNGGGEDTQYF. The CDR3 DNA reads as TGCGCCAGCAGCAACGGGGGTGGGGAAGATACGCAGTATTTT.

This chain links TRBV11-2 with TRBJ1-1; TRBD1 is a possible D gene (6 bases). CDR1 and CDR2 (germline): SGHAT, FQNNGV. V was clipped by 0 bases and J by 4 bases, with 12 bases between them. The CDR3 runs 15 residues. The CDR3 spells CASSLEGAAGTEAFF. The CDR3 region has the DNA TGTGCCAGCAGCTTAGAGGGGGCTGCGGGCACTGAAGCTTTCTTT.

The V gene is TRBV5-8, the J gene TRBJ1-5; the D gene is possibly TRBD1 (5 bases). The germline CDR1 and CDR2 sequences are SGHTS and YDEGEE. The V and J ends lost 2 bases and 1 base respectively, with 7 bases between them. This CDR3 contains 14 residues. The CDR3 sequence is CASSFGGSNQPQHF. The CDR3 coding sequence is TGTGCCAGCAGCTTTGGGGGGAGCAATCAGCCCCAGCATTTT. Variable domain in full (rest from reference TRBV5-8 and TRBJ1-5): EAGVTQSPTHLIKTRGQQATLRCSPISGHTSVYWYQQALGLGLQFLLWYDEGEERNRGNFPPRFSGRQFPNYSSELNVNALELEDSALYLCASSFGGSNQPQHFGDGTRLSIL.

J is TRBJ2-1 and V is TRBV14; D remains ambiguous. Trimming removed 4 bases from V and 4 bases from J, with 11 bases in between. The CDR3 totals 14 residues. Per germline, CDR1 SGHDN and CDR2 FVKESK. CDR3 sequence (DNA): TGTGCCAGCAGCCCCCCCCCACGGTACAATGAGCAGTTCTTC. Translating gives CASSPPPRYNEQFF.

The V and J genes are TRBV11-3 and TRBJ1-1; TRBD1 aligns across 10 bases. V lost 1 base to trimming and J lost 4 bases; unmatched junction nucleotides: 12. This CDR3 comprises 18 residues. Germline V CDR1 and CDR2: SGHNT, YENEEA. The chain's CDR3 is CASSLGDRGYRRFTEAFF. The CDR3, as DNA: TGTGCCAGCAGCTTAGGGGACAGGGGCTACCGGCGGTTCACTGAAGCTTTCTTT.

For the CDR3, the DNA is TGTGCCACCGGGGTGCGGGGGTCTGGCTACACCTTC. This codes for CATGVRGSGYTF. V is TRBV19 and J is TRBJ1-2; D might be TRBD1 (5 bases). V lost 10 bases to trimming and J lost 7 bases, with 16 bases between them. CDR1 is LNHDA and CDR2 is SQIVND in the germline V gene (reference sequence). The CDR3 loop spans 12 amino acids.

The V call is TRBV4-2, the J call TRBJ1-1; D not resolved. The CDR3 totals 14 residues. Germline V lookup: CDR1 LGHNA, CDR2 YNFKEQ. V lost 0 bases to trimming and J lost 6 bases, with 11 bases between them. The CDR3 sequence: CASSQDFRSAEAFF. CDR3 coding DNA: TGTGCCAGCAGCCAAGACTTCAGGTCGGCTGAAGCTTTCTTT.

This rearrangement joins TRBV5-8 to TRBJ1-1, with D possibly TRBD1 on 5 matching bases. Germline V CDR1 and CDR2: SGHTS, YDEGEE. The germline V and J ends were trimmed by 4 bases and 7 bases, with 23 bases remaining between them. The CDR3 is 16 residues long. This chain's CDR3 is CASSPTRITGTHEAFF. CDR3 coding DNA: TGTGCCAGCAGCCCAACCCGAATAACAGGAACCCATGAAGCTTTCTTT.

The chain has TRBV7-3 and TRBJ2-2, with 7 bases lining up with TRBD2. This CDR3 comprises 15 residues. V trimming: 5 bases; J trimming: 5 bases; junction bases outside the gene matches: 8. Germline V gene sequence: CDR1 SGHTA, CDR2 FQGTGA. The CDR3 DNA reads as TGTGCCAGCAGCCCAAACCCCGGGGGGACCGGGGAGCTGTTTTTT. Translation gives CASSPNPGGTGELFF. Filled out from reference TRBV7-3 and TRBJ2-2, the complete variable domain reads GAGVSQTPSNKVTEKGKYVELRCDPISGHTALYWYRQSLGQGPEFLIYFQGTGAADDSGLPNDRFFAVRPEGSVSTLKIQRTERGDSAVYLCASSPNPGGTGELFFGEGSRLTVL.

The chain recombines TRBV28 with TRBJ2-4; weak D call: TRBD2 (5 bases). The CDR3 extends over 13 amino acids. The V and J ends lost 5 bases and 4 bases respectively, with 9 bases between them. Germline assignment: CDR1 MDHEN and CDR2 SYDVKM. The CDR3 DNA sequence: TGTGCCAGCAGTGAGGACTTGAAAAACATTCAGTACTTC. It yields the protein CASSEDLKNIQYF.

The chain uses TRBV2 and TRBJ1-3; maybe TRBD1 (5 bases). The V gene's germline CDR1 is SNHLY and CDR2 FYNNEI. The CDR3 totals 16 residues. Trimming left V 1 base short and J 4 bases short, with 14 bases between. The CDR3 DNA sequence: TGTGCCAGCAGTGAAGGATCTAGGAGGGGAGGAAACACCATATATTTT. Its translation: CASSEGSRRGGNTIYF.

There are a few counts of this clone. The chain couples TRBV7-2 to TRBJ2-1; TRBD1 is a possible D gene (5 bases). The CDR3 loop spans 15 amino acids. Between the trimmed V and J ends, which lost 7 bases and 5 bases, there was a span of 18 bases. The germline CDR1 and CDR2 sequences are SGHTA and FQGNSA. The CDR3 nucleotides read TGTGCCAGCACCCAACAAGTGGGGCTCGACAATGAGCAGTTCTTC. It codes for CASTQQVGLDNEQFF.

This clone came up many times. The CDR3 region has the DNA TGTGCCAGCAGGGGGAGGGGTTTTCGGGGAAACATTCAGTACTTC. Protein product: CASRGRGFRGNIQYF. The genes are TRBV5-5 and TRBJ2-4, with 7 positions matching TRBD2. This CDR3 region has 15 residues. Trimming took 5 bases from V and 6 from J; bases not matched to a gene: 11. CDR1 and CDR2 (germline): SGHKS, YYEKEE (reference sequence).

The chain combines TRBV6-2 or TRBV6-3 with TRBJ1-6; no firm D call. V lost 2 bases and J lost 8, with 4 bases in between. The CDR3 has 12 amino acids. Germline CDR1 is MNHEY and CDR2 is SVGEGT. CDR3: CASSYQDSPLHF. The CDR3 DNA reads as TGTGCCAGCAGTTACCAGGATTCACCCCTCCACTTT.

This clone was detected only a few times. The genes are TRBV7-9 and TRBJ2-5; no clear D. Per germline, CDR1 SEHNR and CDR2 FQNEAQ (reference sequence). Trimming shortened V by 0 bases and J by 7 bases, and 6 bases separated the two germline ends. The CDR3 sequence is 12 residues long. DNA for the CDR3: TGTGCCAGCAGCTTAGCGGTCGGGACCCAGTACTTC. This codes for CASSLAVGTQYF.

The chain has TRBV6-1 and TRBJ2-7, with a weak D call TRBD1 (5 bases). V was shortened by 2 bases and J by 4 bases, with 15 bases between the two germline ends. CDR3 length: 15 amino acids. The germline CDR1 and CDR2 sequences are MNHNS and SASEGT. CDR3 DNA sequence: TGTGCCAGCAGTGAACGCACAGGTGCTTCTTACGAGCAGTACTTC. Translated, it gives CASSERTGASYEQYF.

The rearrangement uses TRBV3-1 (or the pseudogene TRBV3-2) and TRBJ1-1; 9 bases map to TRBD1. There are 14 residues in the CDR3. CDR1 and CDR2 from the germline V gene are LGHDT and YNNKEL (reference sequence). V gave up 4 bases and J gave up 5 bases; unmatched junction bases: 5. CDR3 DNA: TGTGCCAGCAGCCCGACAGGGGGATGGACTGAAGCTTTCTTT. Translation: CASSPTGGWTEAFF.

The chain links TRBV2 to TRBJ1-2, with D unclear. The CDR3 length is 13 residues. V was pared by 7 bases and J by 7 bases, with 16 bases between. Germline CDR1 and CDR2: SNHLY and FYNNEI. The CDR3 region has the DNA TGTGCCAGCACACGTCTCCCTCCAGGTGGCTACACCTTC. Translated: CASTRLPPGGYTF.

In its sample, this clone was seen once. The chain couples TRBV18 to TRBJ2-3, with D uncertain. The germline V gene encodes CDR1 KGHSH and CDR2 LQKENI. The CDR3 is 13 amino acids. Trimming pared 2 bases from V and 0 bases from J, leaving 3 bases between. CDR3 sequence (DNA): TGTGCCAGCTCACCATCTAGCACAGATACGCAGTATTTT. Translating gives CASSPSSTDTQYF.